These T cell receptor beta chains were read from a single sample in a study of blood T cell repertoires in COVID-19. Sequenced by immunoSEQ multiplex PCR; TCRdb stores in-frame clones only, minus some. The table has 150,000 or so clones, about 81% seen once; the top ten hold 9.5% to 13%. The sequencing input was peripheral blood. These receptors were taken from a human donor in a cohort sampled during active COVID-19. Both conserved end residues are part of each CDR3. Each record gives: clone size, J gene, V gene, D gene, CDR3 DNA, CDR3 protein. D genes are given only for firm matches. Some rows have no size entry. The others give once, few or many, or a class for an expanded clone.

clone_size: -
j_call: TRBJ2-7
v_call: TRBV5-1
d_call: -
cdr3_nt: TGCGCCAGCAGCTTGGAAGGACAGCCGTCCTACGAGCAGTACTTC
cdr3_aa: CASSLEGQPSYEQYF

clone_size: -
j_call: TRBJ2-7
v_call: TRBV3-1/TRBV3-2
d_call: TRBD1
cdr3_nt: TGTGCCAGCAGCTCCTGGACAGGGGCCTACGAGCAGTACTTC
cdr3_aa: CASSSWTGAYEQYF

clone_size: -
j_call: TRBJ2-1
v_call: TRBV2
d_call: TRBD2
cdr3_nt: TGTGCCAGCAGCCTAGGGACGGGGGGAACCTACAATGAGCAGTTCTTC
cdr3_aa: CASSLGTGGTYNEQFF

clone_size: -
j_call: TRBJ2-5
v_call: TRBV11-3
d_call: TRBD2
cdr3_nt: TGTGCCAGCAGCTTACGACTAGCGGGAGGGGAGACCCAGTACTTC
cdr3_aa: CASSLRLAGGETQYF

clone_size: -
j_call: TRBJ2-7
v_call: TRBV7-9
d_call: -
cdr3_nt: TGTGCCAGCAGCATCGGAGGGGCCCAACCCTACGAGCAGTACTTC
cdr3_aa: CASSIGGAQPYEQYF

clone_size: -
j_call: TRBJ2-7
v_call: TRBV28
d_call: -
cdr3_nt: TGTGCCAGCACCAGTGCTGACAAGCAGTACTTC
cdr3_aa: CASTSADKQYF

clone_size: -
j_call: TRBJ2-2
v_call: TRBV19
d_call: -
cdr3_nt: TGTGCCAGTAGTATAGATGGTAGGGGGATGGTAACCACCGGGGAGCTGTTTTTT
cdr3_aa: CASSIDGRGMVTTGELFF

clone_size: -
j_call: TRBJ2-2
v_call: TRBV7-7
d_call: -
cdr3_nt: TGTGCTAGCAGCTTGACACCCGCGAACACCGGGGAGCTGTTTTTT
cdr3_aa: CASSLTPANTGELFF

clone_size: -
j_call: TRBJ2-7
v_call: TRBV28
d_call: -
cdr3_nt: TGTGCCAGCAGTATCAGCTACGAGCAGTACTTC
cdr3_aa: CASSISYEQYF

clone_size: -
j_call: TRBJ2-1
v_call: TRBV6-5
d_call: TRBD1
cdr3_nt: TGTGCCAGCAGTTACTCCGACAGGGGCTTTGATGAGCAGTTCTTC
cdr3_aa: CASSYSDRGFDEQFF

clone_size: -
j_call: TRBJ2-7
v_call: TRBV25-1
d_call: TRBD1
cdr3_nt: TGTGCCACAGGGGGCCGGTACGAGCAGTACTTC
cdr3_aa: CATGGRYEQYF

clone_size: -
j_call: TRBJ2-7
v_call: TRBV5-4
d_call: -
cdr3_nt: TGTGCCAGCAGCTTGGTGGGCAGGGCTGACGGCGAGCAGTACTTC
cdr3_aa: CASSLVGRADGEQYF

clone_size: -
j_call: TRBJ2-2
v_call: TRBV6-2/TRBV6-3
d_call: -
cdr3_nt: TGTGCCAGCAGTCCCCTCGGGGGTACCAGCACCGGGGAGCTGTTTTTT
cdr3_aa: CASSPLGGTSTGELFF

clone_size: -
j_call: TRBJ1-5
v_call: TRBV30
d_call: -
cdr3_nt: TGTGCCTGGCGGGTACAGGACAATCAGCCCCAGCATTTT
cdr3_aa: CAWRVQDNQPQHF

clone_size: -
j_call: TRBJ1-2
v_call: TRBV15
d_call: TRBD1
cdr3_nt: TGTGCCACCAGCACTACAGGGGTCCGCTACACCTTC
cdr3_aa: CATSTTGVRYTF

clone_size: -
j_call: TRBJ1-1
v_call: TRBV6-5
d_call: -
cdr3_nt: TGTGCCAGCAGTTCACAGGGCAGCACTGAAGCTTTCTTT
cdr3_aa: CASSSQGSTEAFF

clone_size: -
j_call: TRBJ1-1
v_call: TRBV18
d_call: TRBD1
cdr3_nt: TGTGCCAGCTCAAAACAGGGGGCTGGGACTGAAGCTTTCTTT
cdr3_aa: CASSKQGAGTEAFF

clone_size: once
j_call: TRBJ2-2
v_call: TRBV24-1
d_call: TRBD1
cdr3_nt: TGTGCCACCAGTGACCAGGGGGCAGGCACCGGGGAGCTGTTTTTT
cdr3_aa: CATSDQGAGTGELFF

clone_size: -
j_call: TRBJ2-1
v_call: TRBV5-6
d_call: -
cdr3_nt: TGTGCCAGCAGCTTGAGAAAGCCAAACAATGAGCAGTTCTTC
cdr3_aa: CASSLRKPNNEQFF

clone_size: -
j_call: TRBJ1-1
v_call: TRBV5-4
d_call: TRBD1
cdr3_nt: TGTGCCAGCAGCTTGGGGACAGGGGGCACTGAAGCTTTCTTT
cdr3_aa: CASSLGTGGTEAFF

clone_size: few
j_call: TRBJ1-2
v_call: TRBV9
d_call: -
cdr3_nt: TGTGCCAGCAGCGTAGGCACAGTCCTCAGCGGCTACACCTTC
cdr3_aa: CASSVGTVLSGYTF

clone_size: once
j_call: TRBJ2-1
v_call: TRBV19
d_call: -
cdr3_nt: TGTGCCAGTAGTTCGACCGTTCGGGATGAGCAGTTCTTC
cdr3_aa: CASSSTVRDEQFF

clone_size: -
j_call: TRBJ1-4
v_call: TRBV14
d_call: -
cdr3_nt: TGTGCCAGCAGCCGACGCGGGGTAGCTAATGAAAAACTGTTTTTT
cdr3_aa: CASSRRGVANEKLFF

clone_size: once
j_call: TRBJ2-3
v_call: TRBV10-1
d_call: -
cdr3_nt: TGCGCCAGCAGTGAGCCCCCAGCGGATACGCAGTATTTT
cdr3_aa: CASSEPPADTQYF

clone_size: -
j_call: TRBJ1-1
v_call: TRBV6-5
d_call: -
cdr3_nt: TGTGCCAGCAGTACAGGTCCGAACACTGAAGCTTTCTTT
cdr3_aa: CASSTGPNTEAFF

clone_size: -
j_call: TRBJ2-5
v_call: TRBV7-2
d_call: -
cdr3_nt: TGTGCCAGCAGCTTCAGGGGGGATCAAGAGACCCAGTACTTC
cdr3_aa: CASSFRGDQETQYF

clone_size: few
j_call: TRBJ1-2
v_call: TRBV28
d_call: TRBD1
cdr3_nt: TGTGCCAGCAGGCCCAGAACAGGGGACTATGGCTACACCTTC
cdr3_aa: CASRPRTGDYGYTF

clone_size: -
j_call: TRBJ2-1
v_call: TRBV27
d_call: TRBD1
cdr3_nt: TGTGCCAGCAGTTTAGGCGGACAGGGGGGTGAGCAGTTCTTC
cdr3_aa: CASSLGGQGGEQFF

clone_size: few
j_call: TRBJ1-1
v_call: TRBV6-5
d_call: TRBD1
cdr3_nt: TGTGCCAGCCGCGGTGCAGGGGGCCCCTCTTTAGCTTTCTTT
cdr3_aa: CASRGAGGPSLAFF

clone_size: once
j_call: TRBJ2-7
v_call: TRBV6-5
d_call: -
cdr3_nt: TGTGCCAGCAGGGAGGGCTCGAGACTGGGCGAGCAGTACTTC
cdr3_aa: CASREGSRLGEQYF

clone_size: -
j_call: TRBJ2-1
v_call: TRBV28
d_call: TRBD1
cdr3_nt: TGTGCCAGCAGCCCCACGGCAGGGGGCTACTACAATGAGCAGTTCTTC
cdr3_aa: CASSPTAGGYYNEQFF

clone_size: -
j_call: TRBJ1-2
v_call: TRBV6-5
d_call: TRBD1
cdr3_nt: TGTGCCAGCATCGCGACAGGGGGTAGTTCTGGCTACACCTTC
cdr3_aa: CASIATGGSSGYTF

clone_size: few
j_call: TRBJ1-5
v_call: TRBV10-2
d_call: -
cdr3_nt: TGCGCCAGCACGGAGGGCCCAGGCGGTCAGCCCCAGCATTTT
cdr3_aa: CASTEGPGGQPQHF

clone_size: -
j_call: TRBJ1-1
v_call: TRBV7-9
d_call: -
cdr3_nt: TGTGCCAGCAGCTTAGCCAGGGAGGTCACTGAAGCTTTCTTT
cdr3_aa: CASSLAREVTEAFF

clone_size: -
j_call: TRBJ1-2
v_call: TRBV28
d_call: TRBD1
cdr3_nt: TGTGCCAGCAGTTTCATCGAGGGGGCAAGTGGCTACACCTTC
cdr3_aa: CASSFIEGASGYTF

clone_size: -
j_call: TRBJ2-5
v_call: TRBV27
d_call: TRBD1
cdr3_nt: TGTGCCAGCAGTGGCTATGTGGACAGGGGTGAGACCCAGTACTTC
cdr3_aa: CASSGYVDRGETQYF

clone_size: few
j_call: TRBJ2-1
v_call: TRBV21-1
d_call: -
cdr3_nt: TGTGCCAGCAGCAAAAGTGGCAGCGGGAGTGATAATGAGCAGTTCTTC
cdr3_aa: CASSKSGSGSDNEQFF

clone_size: -
j_call: TRBJ1-1
v_call: TRBV25-1
d_call: TRBD1
cdr3_nt: TGTGCCAGCAGTGACTACAGGGGGCCCACTGAAGCTTTCTTT
cdr3_aa: CASSDYRGPTEAFF

clone_size: -
j_call: TRBJ2-7
v_call: TRBV2
d_call: -
cdr3_nt: TGTGCCAGCATGAGGGAGTCTTCCTACGAGCAGTACTTC
cdr3_aa: CASMRESSYEQYF

clone_size: -
j_call: TRBJ2-5
v_call: TRBV25-1
d_call: TRBD2
cdr3_nt: TGTGCCAGCAGTGAAATAGCGGGGGGGCGGGAGACCCAGTACTTC
cdr3_aa: CASSEIAGGRETQYF

clone_size: -
j_call: TRBJ2-7
v_call: TRBV4-3
d_call: TRBD2
cdr3_nt: TGCGCCAGCAGCCGAGGGACTAGCGGCTCCTACGAGCAGTACTTC
cdr3_aa: CASSRGTSGSYEQYF

clone_size: -
j_call: TRBJ2-7
v_call: TRBV12-3/TRBV12-4
d_call: TRBD1
cdr3_nt: TGTGCCAGCAGACGGACAGGCTACGAGCAGTACTTC
cdr3_aa: CASRRTGYEQYF

clone_size: -
j_call: TRBJ1-1
v_call: TRBV27
d_call: -
cdr3_nt: TGTGCCAGCAGTCCCGGAAGGACGCTGGGAGCTGAAGCTTTCTTT
cdr3_aa: CASSPGRTLGAEAFF

clone_size: -
j_call: TRBJ2-7
v_call: TRBV29-1
d_call: TRBD1
cdr3_nt: TGCAGCATAATACAGGGGGCAAGAGACGAGCAGTACTTC
cdr3_aa: CSIIQGARDEQYF

clone_size: once
j_call: TRBJ2-3
v_call: TRBV5-4
d_call: -
cdr3_nt: TGTGCCAGCAGCTTGGACCCACTAGGGCGAGATACGCAGTATTTT
cdr3_aa: CASSLDPLGRDTQYF

clone_size: -
j_call: TRBJ2-3
v_call: TRBV3-1/TRBV3-2
d_call: -
cdr3_nt: TGTGCCAGCAGTAATATTCTAGCCTCTAGCACAGATACGCAGTATTTT
cdr3_aa: CASSNILASSTDTQYF

clone_size: -
j_call: TRBJ1-5
v_call: TRBV7-8
d_call: TRBD1
cdr3_nt: TGTGCCAGCAGCGTGACAGGGCCCCCTAATATATTTAGCAATCAGCCCCAGCATTTT
cdr3_aa: CASSVTGPPNIFSNQPQHF

clone_size: once
j_call: TRBJ1-1
v_call: TRBV27
d_call: -
cdr3_nt: TGTGCCAGCAGTTTATGGCAGGGAGGCACTGAAGCTTTCTTT
cdr3_aa: CASSLWQGGTEAFF

clone_size: -
j_call: TRBJ2-7
v_call: TRBV3-1/TRBV3-2
d_call: -
cdr3_nt: TGTGCCAGCAGCCAACCCTGGGGGCCCTTAAGCTCCTACGAGCAGTACTTC
cdr3_aa: CASSQPWGPLSSYEQYF

clone_size: -
j_call: TRBJ2-3
v_call: TRBV27
d_call: TRBD2
cdr3_nt: TGTGCCAGCAGACAAGGGGCAGGGAGGGGAGATACGCAGTATTTT
cdr3_aa: CASRQGAGRGDTQYF

clone_size: once
j_call: TRBJ2-3
v_call: TRBV6-5
d_call: TRBD2
cdr3_nt: TGTGCCAGCAGTATGGCGGGAGTTAGCACAGATACGCAGTATTTT
cdr3_aa: CASSMAGVSTDTQYF

clone_size: -
j_call: TRBJ2-2
v_call: TRBV7-6
d_call: TRBD2
cdr3_nt: TGTGCCAGCAGCTTAGGAAGCGGGGGAGGCGGCGGGGAGCTGTTTTTT
cdr3_aa: CASSLGSGGGGGELFF

clone_size: -
j_call: TRBJ1-1
v_call: TRBV3-1/TRBV3-2
d_call: -
cdr3_nt: TGTGCCAGCAGCCATACACGCGGAGGAGTGGCTTTCTTT
cdr3_aa: CASSHTRGGVAFF

clone_size: -
j_call: TRBJ1-1
v_call: TRBV7-6
d_call: -
cdr3_nt: TGTGCCAGCAGCCGCGAAATGAACACTGAAGCTTTCTTT
cdr3_aa: CASSREMNTEAFF

clone_size: -
j_call: TRBJ1-3
v_call: TRBV7-9
d_call: TRBD1
cdr3_nt: TGTGCCAGCAGCCGCTGGGACAGGGCTGGAAACACCATATATTTT
cdr3_aa: CASSRWDRAGNTIYF